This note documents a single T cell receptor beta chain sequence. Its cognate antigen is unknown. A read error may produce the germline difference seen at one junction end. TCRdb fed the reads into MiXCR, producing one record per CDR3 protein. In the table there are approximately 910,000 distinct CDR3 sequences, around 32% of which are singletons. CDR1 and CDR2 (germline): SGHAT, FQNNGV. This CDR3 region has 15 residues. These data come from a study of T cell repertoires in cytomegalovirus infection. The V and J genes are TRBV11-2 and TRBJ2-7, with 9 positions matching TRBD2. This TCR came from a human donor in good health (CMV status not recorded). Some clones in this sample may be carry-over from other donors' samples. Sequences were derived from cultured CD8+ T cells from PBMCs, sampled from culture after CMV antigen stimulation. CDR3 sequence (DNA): TGTGCCGGCAGCTTAACTAGCGGGTCCTCCTACGAGCAGTACTTC. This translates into CAGSLTSGSSYEQYF. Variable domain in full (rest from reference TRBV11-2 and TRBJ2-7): EAGVAQSPRYKIIEKRQSVAFWCNPISGHATLYWYQQILGQGPKLLIQFQNNGVVDDSQLPKDRFSAERLKGVDSTLKIQPAKLEDSAVYLCAGSLTSGSSYEQYFGPGTRLTVT.